The clone carrying this TCR beta chain occurred a few times. Its cognate antigen is unknown. Trimming stripped 2 bases from V and 5 bases from J, with 9 bases between. Germline V gene sequence: CDR1 SGHAT, CDR2 FQNNGV. The CDR3 runs 14 residues. This entry belongs to a study of beta chain features in type 1 diabetes. Study-level results: Patients with Type 1 diabetes showed moderately but significantly shorter TCRB CDR3s in all four CD4+ subsets.

The sequenced template was cDNA made from the entire isolated RNA. The table came from immunoSEQ multiplex PCR; TCRdb's copy has only in-frame clones and leaves some out. This table holds about 650,000 clones, around an eighth found once. The clonotype comes from a man aged 30 to 45 with type 1 diabetes. Sample: naive CD4+ T cells from blood. The genes are TRBV11-2 and TRBJ2-2; D is unclear. The CDR3 sequence: CASSLSLYTGELFF. The CDR3 DNA sequence: TGTGCCAGCAGCTTATCCTTGTATACCGGGGAGCTGTTTTTT.